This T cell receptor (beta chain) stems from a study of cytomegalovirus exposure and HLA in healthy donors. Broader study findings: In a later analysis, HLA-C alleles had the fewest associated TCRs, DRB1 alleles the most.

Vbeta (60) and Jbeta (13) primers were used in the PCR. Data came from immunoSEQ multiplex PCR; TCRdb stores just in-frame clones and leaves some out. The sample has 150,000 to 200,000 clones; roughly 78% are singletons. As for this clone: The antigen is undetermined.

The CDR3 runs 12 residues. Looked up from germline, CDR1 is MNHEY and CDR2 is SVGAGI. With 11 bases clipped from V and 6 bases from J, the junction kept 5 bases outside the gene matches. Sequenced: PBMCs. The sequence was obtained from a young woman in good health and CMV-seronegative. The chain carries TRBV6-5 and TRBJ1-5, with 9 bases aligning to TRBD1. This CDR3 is CACGTGRQPQHF. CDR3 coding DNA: TGTGCCTGCGGGACAGGGCGTCAGCCCCAGCATTTT.